This T cell receptor (beta chain) was sequenced during a study of blood T cells in healthy people across ages. Overall study findings and caveats: Both naive CD4+ cell counts and diversity were greater in long-lived donors than in aged donors.

CDR1 is SQVTM, CDR2 ANQGSEA, per germline. The CDR3 consists of 13 residues. V dropped 3 bases and J dropped 7; count of bases not matched to a gene: 7. Alongside a J-beta primer mix, a sample-barcoded 5' primer served in a second PCR lasting roughly 6 to 11 cycles. CDR3-containing paired-end reads numbered at least 2.5 million in each sample. MiXCR was run by TCRdb on the 5' RACE reads, yielding one entry per CDR3 protein. The sample holds around 600,000 distinct CDR3 sequences, around 48% seen once. This clonotype was recorded a few times. Its antigen is not known. Peripheral blood was drawn, around 9.5 milliliters per donor. Per sample, a minimum of 6.5 million PBMCs were isolated.

The TCR comes from an elderly man in good health. The sample taken for sequencing was blood. The V and J genes are TRBV29-1 and TRBJ2-7; 9 nucleotides line up with TRBD2. CDR3 residues: CSVEASGIGEQYF. The CDR3 DNA follows: TGCAGCGTTGAGGCTAGCGGGATTGGGGAGCAGTACTTC.